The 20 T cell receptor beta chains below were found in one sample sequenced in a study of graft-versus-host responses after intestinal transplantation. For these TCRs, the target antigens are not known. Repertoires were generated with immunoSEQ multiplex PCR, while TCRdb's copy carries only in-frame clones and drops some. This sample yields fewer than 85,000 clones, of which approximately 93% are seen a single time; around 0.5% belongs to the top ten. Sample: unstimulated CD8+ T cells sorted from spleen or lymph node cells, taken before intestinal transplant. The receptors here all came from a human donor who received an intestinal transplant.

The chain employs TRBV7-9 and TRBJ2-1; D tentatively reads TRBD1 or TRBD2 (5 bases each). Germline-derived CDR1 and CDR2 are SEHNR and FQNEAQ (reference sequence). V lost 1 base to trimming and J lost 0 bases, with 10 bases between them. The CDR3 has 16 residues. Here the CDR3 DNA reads TGTGCCAGCAGCTTAGTAGCAGGGAGCTCCTACAATGAGCAGTTCTTC. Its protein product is CASSLVAGSSYNEQFF.

This CDR3 is CASSLRTSGSRYNEQFF. CDR3 DNA sequence: TGTGCCAGCAGCTTACGGACTAGCGGGAGCCGTTACAATGAGCAGTTCTTC. This chain joins TRBV7-9 and TRBJ2-1, with 13 bases that match TRBD2. Germline values: CDR1 SEHNR, CDR2 FQNEAQ (reference sequence). The CDR3 is 17 residues long. With V trimmed by 2 bases and J by 4 bases, 5 bases remained unmatched.

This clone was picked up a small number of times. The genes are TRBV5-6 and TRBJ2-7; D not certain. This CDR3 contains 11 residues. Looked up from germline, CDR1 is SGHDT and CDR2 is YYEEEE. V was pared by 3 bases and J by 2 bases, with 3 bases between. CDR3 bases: TGTGCCAGCAGCTCCACCTACGAGCAGTACTTC. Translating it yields CASSSTYEQYF.

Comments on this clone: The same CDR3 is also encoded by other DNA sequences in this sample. This chain's CDR3 is CASSVGAGDSETQYF. CDR3 in DNA: TGTGCCAGCAGTGTAGGAGCGGGAGATTCAGAGACCCAGTACTTC. The V call is TRBV6-1, the J call TRBJ2-5; TRBD2 aligns across 8 bases. Looked up from germline, CDR1 is MNHNS and CDR2 is SASEGT. The CDR3 runs 15 residues. V gave up 4 bases and J gave up 4 bases; unmatched junction bases: 8.

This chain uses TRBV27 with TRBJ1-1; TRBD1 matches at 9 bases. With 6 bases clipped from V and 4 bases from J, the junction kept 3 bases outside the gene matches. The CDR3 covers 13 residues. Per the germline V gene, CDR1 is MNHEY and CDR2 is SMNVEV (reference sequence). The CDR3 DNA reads TGTGCCAGCAGGACAGGGGGTACCACTGAAGCTTTCTTT. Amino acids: CASRTGGTTEAFF.

CDR3 region: CASSIDGASSYNEQFF. The CDR3 DNA follows: TGTGCCAGTAGTATTGACGGGGCTAGCTCCTACAATGAGCAGTTCTTC. The rearrangement links TRBV19 to TRBJ2-1; D may correspond to TRBD1 or TRBD2 (5 bases each). Trimming shortened V by 3 bases and J by 0 bases, and 12 bases separated the two germline ends. This CDR3 spans 16 amino acids. The germline V gene has CDR1 LNHDA and CDR2 SQIVND (reference sequence).

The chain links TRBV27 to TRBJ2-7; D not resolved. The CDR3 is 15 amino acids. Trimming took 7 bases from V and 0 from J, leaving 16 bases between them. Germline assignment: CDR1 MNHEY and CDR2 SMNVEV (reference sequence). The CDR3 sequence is CASKISLTSSYEQYF. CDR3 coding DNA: TGTGCCAGCAAAATAAGTCTAACGAGCTCCTACGAGCAGTACTTC.

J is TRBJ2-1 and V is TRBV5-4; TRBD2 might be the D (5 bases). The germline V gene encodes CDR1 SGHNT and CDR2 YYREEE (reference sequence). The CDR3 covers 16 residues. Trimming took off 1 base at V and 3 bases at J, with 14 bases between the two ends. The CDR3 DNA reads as TGTGCCAGCAGCTTGTTCCCTAGCCCCTTCTACAATGAGCAGTTCTTC. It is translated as CASSLFPSPFYNEQFF.

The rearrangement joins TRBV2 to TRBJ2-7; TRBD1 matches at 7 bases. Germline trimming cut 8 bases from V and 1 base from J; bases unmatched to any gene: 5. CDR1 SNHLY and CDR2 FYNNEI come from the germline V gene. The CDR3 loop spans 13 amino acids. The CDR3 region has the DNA TGTGCCAGCCTATACAGGGGATCCTACGAGCAGTACTTC. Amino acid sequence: CASLYRGSYEQYF. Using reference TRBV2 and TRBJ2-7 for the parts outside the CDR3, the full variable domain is EPEVTQTPSHQVTQMGQEVILRCVPISNHLYFYWYRQILGQKVEFLVSFYNNEISEKSEIFDDQFSVERPDGSNFTLKIRSTKLEDSAMYFCASLYRGSYEQYFGPGTRLTVT.

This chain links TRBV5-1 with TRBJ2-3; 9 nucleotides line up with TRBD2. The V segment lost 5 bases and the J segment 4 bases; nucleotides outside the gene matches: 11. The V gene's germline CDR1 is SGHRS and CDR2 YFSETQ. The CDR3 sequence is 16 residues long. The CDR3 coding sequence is TGCGCCAGCAGAATAAAGCGGGAGGATCAGGCAGATACGCAGTATTTT. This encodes CASRIKREDQADTQYF.

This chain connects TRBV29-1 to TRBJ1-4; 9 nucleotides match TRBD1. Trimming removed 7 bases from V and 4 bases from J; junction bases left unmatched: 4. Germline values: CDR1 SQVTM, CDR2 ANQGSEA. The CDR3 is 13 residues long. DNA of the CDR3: TGCAGCGCGGCGGGACAGGGTAATGAAAAACTGTTTTTT. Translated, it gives CSAAGQGNEKLFF.

CDR3 loop: CASSLRGGGCGIDTQYF. CDR3 nucleotide sequence: TGTGCCAGCAGCTTAAGAGGGGGCGGATGTGGCATAGATACGCAGTATTTT. This chain joins TRBV7-3 and TRBJ2-3, with TRBD1 identical over 7 bases. Germline V CDR1 and CDR2: SGHTA, FQGTGA. The CDR3 consists of 17 residues. Germline trimming cut 1 base from V and 5 bases from J; bases unmatched to any gene: 12.

The CDR3: CAWSIGLAEETQYF. CDR3 DNA: TGTGCCTGGAGTATCGGGCTAGCGGAAGAGACCCAGTACTTC. V and J are TRBV30 and TRBJ2-5; 7 nucleotides line up with TRBD2. Germline V gene lookup returns CDR1 GTSNPN and CDR2 SVGIG (reference sequence). V was clipped by 2 bases and J by 3 bases; unmatched bases: 6. CDR3 length equals 14 residues.

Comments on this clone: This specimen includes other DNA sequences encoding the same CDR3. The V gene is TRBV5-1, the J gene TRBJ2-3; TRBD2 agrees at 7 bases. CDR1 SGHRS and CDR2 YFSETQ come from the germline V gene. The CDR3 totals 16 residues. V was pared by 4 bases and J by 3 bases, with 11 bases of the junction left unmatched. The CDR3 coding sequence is TGCGCCAGCAGCCCGGTGGCGGGAGTAGGTACAGATACGCAGTATTTT. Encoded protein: CASSPVAGVGTDTQYF.

CDR3 loop: CASSGQDQEWYF. CDR3 in DNA: TGTGCCAGCAGCGGACAGGACCAGGAGTGGTATTTT. The chain recombines TRBV7-9 with TRBJ2-3; 7 positions agree with TRBD1. Germline V gene data show CDR1 as SEHNR and CDR2 as FQNEAQ (reference sequence). After removal of 5 bases from V and 14 bases from J, the junction contained 10 bases not matched to a gene. The CDR3 extends over 12 amino acids.

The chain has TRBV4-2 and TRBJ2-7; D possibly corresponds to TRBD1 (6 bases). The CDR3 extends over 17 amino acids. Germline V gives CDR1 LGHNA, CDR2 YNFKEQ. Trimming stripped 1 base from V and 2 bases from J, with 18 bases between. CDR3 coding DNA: TGTGCCAGCAGCCAAGTTCCCACTGTACCAGGGGCCTACGAGCAGTACTTC. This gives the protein CASSQVPTVPGAYEQYF.

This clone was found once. The CDR3 DNA is TGTGCCAGCAGGCAGGGTTACGAGCAGTACTTC. It yields the protein CASRQGYEQYF. This chain joins TRBV6-1 and TRBJ2-7; D is possibly TRBD1 (5 bases). Germline V gene data show CDR1 as MNHNS and CDR2 as SASEGT. The CDR3 runs to 11 residues. V lost 6 bases and J lost 4, with 7 bases in between.

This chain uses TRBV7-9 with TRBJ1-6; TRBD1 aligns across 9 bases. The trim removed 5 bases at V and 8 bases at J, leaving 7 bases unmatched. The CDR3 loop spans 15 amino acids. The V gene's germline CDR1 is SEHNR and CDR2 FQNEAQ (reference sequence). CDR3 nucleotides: TGTGCCAGCAGCCTCCCGGGACAGGGCGATTCACCCCTCCACTTT. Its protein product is CASSLPGQGDSPLHF. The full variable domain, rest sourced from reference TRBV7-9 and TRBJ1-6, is DTGVSQNPRHKITKRGQNVTFRCDPISEHNRLYWYRQTLGQGPEFLTYFQNEAQLEKSRLLSDRFSAERPKGSFSTLEIQRTEQGDSAMYLCASSLPGQGDSPLHFGNGTRLTVT.

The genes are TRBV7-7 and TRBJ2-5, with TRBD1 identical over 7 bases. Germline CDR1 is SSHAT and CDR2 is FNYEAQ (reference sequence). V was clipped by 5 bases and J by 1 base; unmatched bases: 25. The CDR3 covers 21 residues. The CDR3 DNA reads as TGTGCCAGCAGCCGGGGATTAACCCTTACAGAGGACAGGAGGACCCAAGAGACCCAGTACTTC. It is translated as CASSRGLTLTEDRRTQETQYF.

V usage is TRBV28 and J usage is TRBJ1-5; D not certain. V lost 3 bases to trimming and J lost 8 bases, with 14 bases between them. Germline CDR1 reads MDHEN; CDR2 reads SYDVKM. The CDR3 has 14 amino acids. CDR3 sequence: CASSFIRFYEPQHF. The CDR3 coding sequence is TGTGCCAGCAGTTTTATAAGGTTTTATGAGCCCCAGCATTTT. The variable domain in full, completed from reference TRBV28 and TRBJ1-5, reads DVKVTQSSRYLVKRTGEKVFLECVQDMDHENMFWYRQDPGLGLRLIYFSYDVKMKEKGDIPEGYSVSREKKERFSLILESASTNQTSMYLCASSFIRFYEPQHFGDGTRLSIL.